Presented here are 23 T cell receptor beta chains from one specimen sequenced in a study of regulatory T cells in long-lasting Graves disease (dated by TCRdb to the early 2020s). The method behind the library was multiplex PCR. The instrument given in TCRdb is Illumina HiSeq 4000. To build TCR beta libraries, CDR3 regions were amplified by Arm-PCR using iRepertoire HTBI primers. TCRdb itself trimmed the public reads at Q25 with fastp, ran MiXCR and retained productive beta chains. Rows with a matching CDR3 protein are joined into one entry that keeps the most common DNA and genes. The sample data list roughly 500,000 distinct CDR3 sequences, and around 12% of these were observed just once. Around 9.3% of the sample rests with the top ten. Read against the paper, the sample's time point label means: newly diagnosed GD, antithyroid drugs for less than 3 months. For both TCR sequencing and RNA sequencing, RNA was extracted from PBMCs in TRIzol.

The sample also formed part of further work on T cells in Graves' hyperthyroidism and ophthalmopathy.

Source: peripheral blood mononuclear cells (PBMCs), taken at new diagnosis, from a patient treated with antithyroid drugs. The source of these receptors is a woman aged 25 to 39 with Graves disease. Donor details come from another sample of the same person, matched by shared clones.

This clonotype was seen a few times. This chain connects TRBV3-1 to TRBJ2-1; 8 nucleotides align to TRBD2. The CDR3 is made up of 18 amino acids. J lost 6 bases, V lost 4 bases, and 17 bases had no gene match. Germline CDR1 reads LGHDT; CDR2 reads YNNKEL (reference sequence). CDR3 DNA sequence: TGTGCCAGCAGCCCGACTAGCGCCCTCGTGGGGGCTATCAATGAGCAGTTCTTC. Amino acids: CASSPTSALVGAINEQFF.

Worth noting for this clonotype: An end of the junction differs from the germline gene, which may be a read error. V and J are TRBV5-1 and TRBJ2-1; unclear D gene. The CDR3 runs to 17 residues. Germline assignment: CDR1 SGHRS and CDR2 YFSETQ. The CDR3 DNA is TGCGCCAGCAGCCCTCTGAGAGTGCACAACTCCTACGATGAGCAGTTCTTC. Protein product: CASSPLRVHNSYDEQFF. The full variable domain, completed using reference TRBV5-1 and TRBJ2-1, is KAGVTQTPRYLIKTRGQQVTLSCSPISGHRSVSWYQQTPGQGLQFLFEYFSETQRNKGNFPGRFSGRQFSNSRSEMNVSTLELGDSALYLCASSPLRVHNSYDEQFFGPGTRLTVL.

In this sample, this clonotype turned up a few times. The gene calls are TRBV6-2 or TRBV6-3 and TRBJ2-5, with D perhaps being TRBD1 or TRBD2 (7 bases each). The CDR3 length is 14 residues. CDR1 MNHEY and CDR2 SVGEGT come from the germline V gene. V was cut by 7 bases and J by 2 bases, with 14 bases left in between. CDR3 amino acids: CASTRGGNQETQYF. CDR3 bases: TGTGCCAGCACCAGGGGGGGAAATCAAGAGACCCAGTACTTC.

There are many counts of this clonotype. The CDR3 DNA follows: TGTGCCAGCAGTGGGGGCAGGGGAGGTTCACCCCTCCACTTT. The encoded protein is CASSGGRGGSPLHF. The V gene is TRBV2, the J gene TRBJ1-6, with D maybe TRBD1 (6 bases). The V gene's germline CDR1 is SNHLY and CDR2 FYNNEI. The V and J ends lost 4 bases and 9 bases respectively, with 13 bases between them. The CDR3 covers 14 residues. The whole variable domain, remainder taken from reference TRBV2 and TRBJ1-6, is EPEVTQTPSHQVTQMGQEVILRCVPISNHLYFYWYRQILGQKVEFLVSFYNNEISEKSEIFDDQFSVERPDGSNFTLKIRSTKLEDSAMYFCASSGGRGGSPLHFGNGTRLTVT.

This clonotype came up many times. The V gene is TRBV7-9, the J gene TRBJ1-2; D gene uncertain. V was trimmed by 5 bases and J by 8 bases, leaving 15 bases between them. Germline V gene sequence: CDR1 SEHNR, CDR2 FQNEAQ (reference sequence). CDR3 length equals 13 residues. CDR3 nucleotides: TGTGCCAGCAGCCACGACCGGGGAGTCGGCTACACCTTC. This gives the protein CASSHDRGVGYTF.

V usage is TRBV28 and J usage is TRBJ2-4; 11 nucleotides agree with TRBD2. The CDR3 totals 16 residues. The V segment lost 5 bases and the J segment 4 bases; nucleotides outside the gene matches: 7. Germline CDR1 MDHEN, CDR2 SYDVKM. The CDR3 sequence is CASSQQIAGGKNIQYF. The DNA of the CDR3 is TGTGCCAGCAGTCAACAAATAGCGGGAGGGAAAAACATTCAGTACTTC.

Concerning this clonotype: A far larger clone is off by one base, so a read error is likely. J is TRBJ1-1 and V is TRBV7-2, with a tentative D call TRBD1 (6 bases). Germline-derived CDR1 and CDR2 are SGHTA and FQGNSA. The CDR3 runs to 14 residues. The CDR3 DNA reads TGTGCCAGCAGCTTCGGACAGATGAACACTAAAGCTTTCTTT. Translation: CASSFGQMNTKAFF. The whole variable domain, remainder taken from reference TRBV7-2 and TRBJ1-1, is GAGVSQSPSNKVTEKGKDVELRCDPISGHTALYWYRQSLGQGLEFLIYFQGNSAPDKSGLPSDRFSAERTGGSVSTLTIQRTQQEDSAVYLCASSFGQMNTKAFFGQGTRLTVV.

This clonotype came up many times. The rearrangement uses TRBV11-3 and TRBJ1-1; D is uncertain. Germline CDR1 reads SGHNT; CDR2 reads YENEEA. Trimming pared 7 bases from V and 1 base from J, leaving 10 bases between. The CDR3 has 13 amino acids. As DNA, the CDR3 is TGTGCCAGCACAAAAGGGCGGAACACTGAAGCTTTCTTT. Translation gives CASTKGRNTEAFF.

This clonotype was seen repeatedly, ten times or more. V gene TRBV30 combines with J gene TRBJ2-7; 7 bases align to TRBD1. The junction had 6 bases not matched to a gene; V was cut back by 3 bases and J by 10 bases. This CDR3 is 11 amino acids long. Per germline, CDR1 GTSNPN and CDR2 SVGIG (reference sequence). The CDR3 DNA reads as TGTGCCTGGAGAAACACAGGGGTTCAGTACTTC. This codes for CAWRNTGVQYF.

Points on this clonotype: A much larger clone lies one base from this, so it may be a read error. The chain has TRBV11-2 and TRBJ1-1; no reliable D call. The CDR3 runs to 18 residues. Germline V gene sequence: CDR1 SGHAT, CDR2 FQNNGV. The CDR3 DNA follows: TGTGCCAGCTGCTTAAACTCTTGGACGGCTCCTCTGAACACTGAAGCTTTCTTT. Amino acids: CASCLNSWTAPLNTEAFF.

This clonotype was counted many times. The gene calls are TRBV20-1 and TRBJ2-7; D is unclear. The CDR3 covers 15 residues. The V gene lost 0 bases and the J gene lost 6 bases, with 18 bases spanning the gap. Germline CDR1 and CDR2: DFQATT and SNEGSKA (reference sequence). CDR3 region: CSARDAVRGVSEQYF. In DNA, the CDR3 is TGCAGTGCTAGAGATGCAGTTAGAGGCGTCAGCGAGCAGTACTTC.

The chain recombines TRBV20-1 with TRBJ2-1; 7 bases map to TRBD2. The CDR3 runs to 13 residues. Germline lookup yields CDR1 DFQATT and CDR2 SNEGSKA (reference sequence). The trim removed 1 base at V and 5 bases at J, leaving 2 bases unmatched. The CDR3 spells CSARAGGHNEQFF. The CDR3 nucleotides are TGCAGTGCTAGAGCGGGAGGACACAATGAGCAGTTCTTC.

In its sample, this clonotype was seen a few times. The chain has TRBV20-1 and TRBJ2-7; TRBD2 matches at 11 bases. The CDR3 loop spans 14 amino acids. Germline V gene lookup returns CDR1 DFQATT and CDR2 SNEGSKA (reference sequence). Germline trimming cut 6 bases from V and 7 bases from J; bases unmatched to any gene: 11. CDR3 residues: CSASRLAGTREQYF. CDR3 in DNA: TGCAGTGCCTCTAGACTAGCGGGGACGAGGGAGCAGTACTTC.

The table lists this clonotype with a count of one. The gene calls are TRBV7-2 and TRBJ1-1; TRBD1 aligns across 8 bases. The CDR3 consists of 14 residues. Germline V gives CDR1 SGHTA, CDR2 FQGNSA. Trimming at V came to 2 bases and at J to 6 bases, leaving 5 bases not matched to a gene. CDR3 protein: CASSLTGGMPEAFF. CDR3 in DNA: TGTGCCAGCAGCTTAACAGGGGGAATGCCTGAAGCTTTCTTT. The entire variable domain, with the rest obtained from reference TRBV7-2 and TRBJ1-1, is as follows: GAGVSQSPSNKVTEKGKDVELRCDPISGHTALYWYRQSLGQGLEFLIYFQGNSAPDKSGLPSDRFSAERTGGSVSTLTIQRTQQEDSAVYLCASSLTGGMPEAFFGQGTRLTVV.

Ten or more counts support this clonotype. V is TRBV29-1 and J is TRBJ1-1; D may be TRBD1 (6 bases). Germline V lookup: CDR1 SQVTM, CDR2 ANQGSEA. V dropped 1 base and J dropped 10 bases, with 16 bases sitting between them. The CDR3 extends over 13 amino acids. The CDR3 DNA follows: TGCAGCGTTGAAGTCAGGCGGGGGGCGTCAGCTTTCTTT. This encodes CSVEVRRGASAFF.

This clonotype was seen a few times. The J gene is TRBJ2-3, the V gene TRBV20-1; D may be TRBD1 or TRBD2 (6 bases each). The CDR3 sequence is 14 residues long. From germline, CDR1 is DFQATT and CDR2 SNEGSKA (reference sequence). CDR3 sequence: CSWGLAGVPDTQYF. In nucleotides, the CDR3 is TGCAGCTGGGGACTGGCAGGGGTCCCAGATACGCAGTATTTT.

This rearrangement joins TRBV4-3 to TRBJ2-5, with D possibly TRBD2 on 5 matching bases. Germline lookup yields CDR1 LGHNA and CDR2 YSLEER. This CDR3 spans 13 amino acids. Trimming cost V 5 bases and J 5 bases, with 12 bases left between them. The CDR3 DNA reads TGCGCCAGCAGCGTTAGCGTTCGGGAGACCCAGTACTTC. This sequence encodes CASSVSVRETQYF.

In its sample, this clonotype was seen many times. This rearrangement joins TRBV29-1 to TRBJ1-1; D is possibly TRBD1 (6 bases). This CDR3 is built from 12 residues. V was shortened by 7 bases and J by 8 bases, with 17 bases between the two germline ends. Germline CDR1 is SQVTM and CDR2 is ANQGSEA. For the CDR3, the DNA is TGCAGCGCTAGCGAGACAGGAACCGAAGCTTTCTTT. Amino acids: CSASETGTEAFF.

This clonotype was seen many times. The genes are TRBV11-2 and TRBJ2-1; the match to TRBD2 covers 9 bases. The J segment lost 6 bases and the V segment lost 7 bases, leaving 10 bases of the junction unmatched. Per germline, CDR1 SGHAT and CDR2 FQNNGV. The CDR3 spans 15 residues. As DNA, the CDR3 is TGTGCCAGCACCCCTTTAGCGGGAGTTCCCAATGAGCAGTTCTTC. It codes for CASTPLAGVPNEQFF.

This clonotype has only one observation. The rearrangement uses TRBV7-3 and TRBJ2-1; a weak D match, TRBD2 (5 bases). The V end was cut by 8 bases, the J end by 11 bases, with 19 bases between. The germline gives CDR1 SGHTA, CDR2 FQGTGA. This CDR3 comprises 13 residues. The CDR3 DNA is TGTGCCAGCGGACCTACCAGCCTAGCCCAGCAGTTCTTC. Translation gives CASGPTSLAQQFF.

This clonotype was counted many times. CDR3 bases: TGTGCCAGCAGTTGGGATTTCAAAGCGAACAATGAGCAGTTCTTC. Encoded protein: CASSWDFKANNEQFF. This chain connects TRBV28 to TRBJ2-1; unclear D gene. The V and J ends lost 4 bases and 5 bases respectively, with 15 bases between them. Germline V gives CDR1 MDHEN, CDR2 SYDVKM. The CDR3 totals 15 residues.

Concerning this clonotype itself: With a much larger clone just one base away, this may be a read error. The chain combines TRBV7-9 with TRBJ2-1, with D possibly matching TRBD2 (6 bases). Germline V gene sequence: CDR1 SEHNR, CDR2 FQNEAQ (reference sequence). V lost 6 bases and J lost 0, with 21 bases in between. The CDR3 length is 18 residues. The CDR3 here is CASRAGRGRGSSYNEQFF. CDR3 in DNA: TGTGCCAGCAGGGCCGGGCGGGGAAGGGGCAGCTCCTACAATGAGCAGTTCTTC.

Comments on this clonotype: This clone may be a read error of a much larger clone one base away. The chain employs TRBV2 and TRBJ2-5; tentative D call: TRBD2 (6 bases). Per the germline V gene, CDR1 is SNHLY and CDR2 is FYNNEI. The CDR3 has 15 amino acids. The CDR3 DNA is TGTGCCAGCCGGCCTGAGGGACTGTCGACGGAGACCCAGCACTTC. Protein: CASRPEGLSTETQHF.